This TCR beta chain was found in a study of blood T cell repertoires in COVID-19. Study as a whole: In each case, the material was cDNA or gDNA derived from T cells, B-cell-depleted T cells, or PBMCs.

Everyone who took part was roughly 18 to 89 years old, and they came from 20 to 25 US areas. In assigning cohorts, the study relied on participant-reported clinical history. Germline CDR1 reads LGHNA; CDR2 reads YNFKEQ. The CDR3 runs 14 residues. Trimming removed 1 base from V and 6 bases from J; junction bases left unmatched: 5. Assay used: immunoSEQ multiplex PCR; TCRdb lists only in-frame clones, some missing. The sample has roughly 43,000 clones, about 86% seen once. The V and J genes are TRBV4-2 and TRBJ1-2; 7 nucleotides agree with TRBD1. This receptor was obtained from a woman aged 50 to 65 who had recovered from COVID-19. Sequencing input: PBMCs or T cells enriched from blood (not recorded which). The CDR3 nucleotides read TGTGCCAGCAGCCAAGCTGGGCAGGGGGATGGCTACACCTTC. This translates into CASSQAGQGDGYTF.